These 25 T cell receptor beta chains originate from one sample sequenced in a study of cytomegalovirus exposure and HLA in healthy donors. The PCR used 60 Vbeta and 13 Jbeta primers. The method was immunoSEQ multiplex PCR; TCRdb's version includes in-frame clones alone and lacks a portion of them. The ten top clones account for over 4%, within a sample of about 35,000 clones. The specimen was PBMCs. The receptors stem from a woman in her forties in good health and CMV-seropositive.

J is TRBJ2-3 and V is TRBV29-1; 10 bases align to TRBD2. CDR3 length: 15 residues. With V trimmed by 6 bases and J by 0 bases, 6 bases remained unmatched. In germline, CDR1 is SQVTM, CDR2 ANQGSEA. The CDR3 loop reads CSVPLTSGSTDTQYF. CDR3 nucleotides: TGCAGCGTGCCTCTGACTAGCGGGAGCACAGATACGCAGTATTTT.

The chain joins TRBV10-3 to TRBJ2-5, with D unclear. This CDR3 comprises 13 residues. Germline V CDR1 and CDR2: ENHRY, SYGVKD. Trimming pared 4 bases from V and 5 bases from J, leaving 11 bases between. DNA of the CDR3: TGTGCCATCAGTGCCACTTCGGTGGAGACCCAGTACTTC. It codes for CAISATSVETQYF.

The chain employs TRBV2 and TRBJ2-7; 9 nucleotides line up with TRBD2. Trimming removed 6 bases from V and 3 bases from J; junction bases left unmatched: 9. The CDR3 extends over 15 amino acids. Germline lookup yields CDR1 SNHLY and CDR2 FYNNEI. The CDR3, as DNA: TGTGCCAGCAGAGCAGCGACTAGCGGCAACTACGAGCAGTACTTC. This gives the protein CASRAATSGNYEQYF.

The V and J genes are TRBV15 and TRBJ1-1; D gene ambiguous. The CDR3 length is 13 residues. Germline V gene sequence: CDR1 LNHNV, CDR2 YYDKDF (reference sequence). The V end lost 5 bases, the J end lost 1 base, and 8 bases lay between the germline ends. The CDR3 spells CATSSMANTEAFF. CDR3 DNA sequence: TGTGCCACCAGCTCGATGGCGAACACTGAAGCTTTCTTT.

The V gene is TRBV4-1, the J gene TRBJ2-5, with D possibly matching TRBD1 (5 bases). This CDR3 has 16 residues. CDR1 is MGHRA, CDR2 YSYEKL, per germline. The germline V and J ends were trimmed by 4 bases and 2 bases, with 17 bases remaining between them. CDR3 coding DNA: TGCGCCAGCAGCCTGGGCCCAGGGATTGGGCAAGAGACCCAGTACTTC. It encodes CASSLGPGIGQETQYF.

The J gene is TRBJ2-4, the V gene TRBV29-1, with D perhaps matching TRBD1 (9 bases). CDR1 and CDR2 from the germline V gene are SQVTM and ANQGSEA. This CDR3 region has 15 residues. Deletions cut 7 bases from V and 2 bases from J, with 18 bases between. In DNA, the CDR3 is TGCAGCGCCCGGGGGGGGACAGGGACCAAAAACATTCAGTACTTC. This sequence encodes CSARGGTGTKNIQYF.

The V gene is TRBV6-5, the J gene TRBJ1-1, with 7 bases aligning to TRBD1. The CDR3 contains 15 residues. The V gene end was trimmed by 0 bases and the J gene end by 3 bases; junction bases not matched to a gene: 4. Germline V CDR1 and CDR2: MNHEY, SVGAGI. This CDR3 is CASSYSTRGDTEAFF. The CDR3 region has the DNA TGTGCCAGCAGTTACTCTACCAGGGGGGACACTGAAGCTTTCTTT.

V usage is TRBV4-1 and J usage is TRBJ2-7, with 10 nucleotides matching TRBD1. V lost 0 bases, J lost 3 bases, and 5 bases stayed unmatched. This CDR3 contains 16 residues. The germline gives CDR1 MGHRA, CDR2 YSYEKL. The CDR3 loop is CASSQDRDRGVYEQYF. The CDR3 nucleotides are TGCGCCAGCAGCCAAGATAGGGACAGGGGTGTCTACGAGCAGTACTTC.

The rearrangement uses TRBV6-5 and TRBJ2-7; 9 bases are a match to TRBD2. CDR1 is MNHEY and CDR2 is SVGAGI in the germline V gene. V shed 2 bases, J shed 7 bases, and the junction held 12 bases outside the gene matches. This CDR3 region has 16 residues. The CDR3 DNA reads TGTGCCAGCAGTTACCCCGGCGGGAGGGCCGTGGGGGAGCAGTACTTC. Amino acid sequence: CASSYPGGRAVGEQYF.

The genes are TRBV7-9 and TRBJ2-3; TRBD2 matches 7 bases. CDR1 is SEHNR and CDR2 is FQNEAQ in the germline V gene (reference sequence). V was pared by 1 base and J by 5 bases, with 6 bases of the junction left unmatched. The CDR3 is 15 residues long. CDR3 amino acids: CASSLVPGRKDTQYF. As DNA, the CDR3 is TGTGCCAGCAGCTTAGTTCCCGGGAGGAAAGATACGCAGTATTTT.

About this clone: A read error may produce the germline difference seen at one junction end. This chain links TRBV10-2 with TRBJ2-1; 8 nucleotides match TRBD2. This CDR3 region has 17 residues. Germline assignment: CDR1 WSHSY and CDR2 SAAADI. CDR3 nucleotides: TGCGCCAGCAGAGAGTCGAGGGCAAGCGGGAGAGACAATGAGCAGTTCTTC. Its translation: CASRESRASGRDNEQFF.

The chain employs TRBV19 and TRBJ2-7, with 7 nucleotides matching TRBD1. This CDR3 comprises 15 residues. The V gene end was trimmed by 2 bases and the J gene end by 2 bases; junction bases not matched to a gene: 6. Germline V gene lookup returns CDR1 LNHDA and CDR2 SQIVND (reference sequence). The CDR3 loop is CASSIYDRETYEQYF. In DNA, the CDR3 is TGTGCCAGTAGTATATACGACAGGGAAACCTACGAGCAGTACTTC.

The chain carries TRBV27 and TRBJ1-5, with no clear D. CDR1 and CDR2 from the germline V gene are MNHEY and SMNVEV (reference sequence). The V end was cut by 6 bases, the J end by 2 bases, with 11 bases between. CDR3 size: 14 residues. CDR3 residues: CASRSRQGNQPQHF. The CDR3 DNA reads TGTGCCAGCAGATCCCGGCAGGGCAATCAGCCCCAGCATTTT.

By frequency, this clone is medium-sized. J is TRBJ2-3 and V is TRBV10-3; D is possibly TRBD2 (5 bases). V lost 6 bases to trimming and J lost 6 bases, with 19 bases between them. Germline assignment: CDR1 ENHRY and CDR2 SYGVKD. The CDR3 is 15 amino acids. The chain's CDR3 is CAIRALDFAVDTQYF. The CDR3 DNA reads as TGTGCCATCAGGGCACTAGATTTCGCAGTCGATACGCAGTATTTT.

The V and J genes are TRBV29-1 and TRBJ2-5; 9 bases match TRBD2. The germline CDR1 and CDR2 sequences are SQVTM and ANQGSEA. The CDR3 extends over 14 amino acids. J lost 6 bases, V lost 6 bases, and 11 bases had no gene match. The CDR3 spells CSVGPGLAAKTQYF. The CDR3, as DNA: TGCAGCGTCGGCCCGGGACTAGCTGCGAAGACCCAGTACTTC. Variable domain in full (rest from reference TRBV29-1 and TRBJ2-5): SAVISQKPSRDICQRGTSLTIQCQVDSQVTMMFWYRQQPGQSLTLIATANQGSEATYESGFVIDKFPISRPNLTFSTLTVSNMSPEDSSIYLCSVGPGLAAKTQYFGPGTRLLVL.

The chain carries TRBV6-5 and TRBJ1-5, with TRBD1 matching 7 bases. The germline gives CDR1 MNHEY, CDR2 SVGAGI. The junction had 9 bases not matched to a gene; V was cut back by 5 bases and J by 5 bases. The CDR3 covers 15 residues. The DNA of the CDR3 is TGTGCCAGCAGTCCCGGGGAAAGGGGGCATCAGCCCCAGCATTTT. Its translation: CASSPGERGHQPQHF.

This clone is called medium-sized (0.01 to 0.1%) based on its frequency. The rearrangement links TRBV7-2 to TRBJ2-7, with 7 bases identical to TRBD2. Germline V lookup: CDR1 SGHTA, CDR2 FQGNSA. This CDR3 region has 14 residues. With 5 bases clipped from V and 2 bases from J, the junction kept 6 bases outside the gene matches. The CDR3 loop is CASSPSSGPYEQYF. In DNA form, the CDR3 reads TGTGCCAGCAGCCCATCTAGCGGACCCTACGAGCAGTACTTC.

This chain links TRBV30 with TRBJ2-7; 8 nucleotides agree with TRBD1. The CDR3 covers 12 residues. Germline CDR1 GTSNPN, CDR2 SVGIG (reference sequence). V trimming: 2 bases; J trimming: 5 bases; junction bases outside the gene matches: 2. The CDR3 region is CAWSPDRDEQYF. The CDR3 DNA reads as TGTGCCTGGAGTCCGGACAGGGACGAGCAGTACTTC.

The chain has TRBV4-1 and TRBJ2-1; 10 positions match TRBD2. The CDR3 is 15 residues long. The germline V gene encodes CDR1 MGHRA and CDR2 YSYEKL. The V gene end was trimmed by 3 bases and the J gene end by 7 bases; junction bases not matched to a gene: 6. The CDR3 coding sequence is TGCGCCAGCAGCCAGCCGACTAGCGGGCTGAATGAGCAGTTCTTC. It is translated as CASSQPTSGLNEQFF.

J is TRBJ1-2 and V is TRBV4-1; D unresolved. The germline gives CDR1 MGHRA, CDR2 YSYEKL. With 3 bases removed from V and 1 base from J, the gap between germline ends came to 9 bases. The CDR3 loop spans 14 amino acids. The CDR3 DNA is TGCGCCAGCAGCCAGGATAGACTTAACTATGGCTACACCTTC. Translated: CASSQDRLNYGYTF.

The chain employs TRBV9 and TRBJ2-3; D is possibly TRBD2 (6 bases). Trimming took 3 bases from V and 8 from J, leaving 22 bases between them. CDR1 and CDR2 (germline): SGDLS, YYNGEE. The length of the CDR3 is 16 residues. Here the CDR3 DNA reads TGTGCCAGCAGCGCCGCCATAGGAGGGTCATCAACTACGCAGTATTTT. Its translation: CASSAAIGGSSTTQYF.

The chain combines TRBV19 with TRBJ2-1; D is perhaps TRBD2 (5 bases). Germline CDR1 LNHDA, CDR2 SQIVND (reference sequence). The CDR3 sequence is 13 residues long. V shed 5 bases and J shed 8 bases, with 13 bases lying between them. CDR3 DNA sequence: TGTGCCAGTAGTGCCGCCGGGGTACATGAGCAGTTCTTC. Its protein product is CASSAAGVHEQFF.

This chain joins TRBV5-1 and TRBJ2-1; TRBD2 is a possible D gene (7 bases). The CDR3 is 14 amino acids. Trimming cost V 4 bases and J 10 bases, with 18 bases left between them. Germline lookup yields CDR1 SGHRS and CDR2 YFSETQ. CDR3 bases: TGCGCCAGCAGCCCGCTAGGGGGGGTGGAAGAGCAGTTCTTC. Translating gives CASSPLGGVEEQFF.

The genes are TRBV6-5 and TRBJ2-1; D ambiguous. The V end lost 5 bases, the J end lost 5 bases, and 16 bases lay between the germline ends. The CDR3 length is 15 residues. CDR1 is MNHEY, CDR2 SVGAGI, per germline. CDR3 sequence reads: CASSPSLSPDNEQFF. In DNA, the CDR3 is TGTGCCAGCAGTCCTTCTTTGAGTCCCGACAATGAGCAGTTCTTC.

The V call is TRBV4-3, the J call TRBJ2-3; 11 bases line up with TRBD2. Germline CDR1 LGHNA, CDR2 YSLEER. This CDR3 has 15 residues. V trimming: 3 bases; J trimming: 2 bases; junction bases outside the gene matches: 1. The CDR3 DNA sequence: TGCGCCAGCAGCCAGACTAGCGGGACCACAGATACGCAGTATTTT. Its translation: CASSQTSGTTDTQYF.